The rows below give T cell receptor beta chains drawn from one sample of a study of spatial heterogeneity in lung cancer. One entry per CDR3 protein results from TCRdb running MiXCR on the 5' RACE reads. The profile shows 39,000 or so distinct CDR3 sequences, 2.5% to 3.5% of them singletons. This material consisted of normal lung tissue next to the tumor, taken at surgery. All receptors come from a male donor with early-stage non-small cell lung cancer. CDR3s include the opening cysteine and the closing phenylalanine or tryptophan.

V: TRBV9
J: TRBJ2-7
CDR3: CASSVAWGAGEQYF

V: TRBV5-1
J: TRBJ2-2
CDR3: CASSPHWGGELFF

V: TRBV4-3
J: TRBJ2-1
CDR3: CASSQDGHRLNEQFF

V: TRBV6-6
J: TRBJ2-1
CDR3: CASSPASGDYNEQFF

V: TRBV2
J: TRBJ2-7
CDR3: CASSDYRSYEQYF

V: TRBV12-3/TRBV12-4
J: TRBJ2-7
CDR3: CASKGQGLSYEQYF

V: TRBV5-1
J: TRBJ2-3
CDR3: CASSSIRTSTDTQYF

V: TRBV5-1
J: TRBJ2-3
CDR3: CASSPGLGSDTQYF

V: TRBV5-4
J: TRBJ2-5
CDR3: CASRSDRYQETQYF

V: TRBV3-1
J: TRBJ2-3
CDR3: CASSQVGTSRRDTQYF

V: TRBV5-8
J: TRBJ2-3
CDR3: CASSPRQRKDF

V: TRBV12-3/TRBV12-4
J: TRBJ1-4
CDR3: CASSSDNEKLFF

V: TRBV5-1
J: TRBJ2-7
CDR3: CASSLGIGQGAYEQYF

V: TRBV11-2
J: TRBJ1-1
CDR3: CASSLDTATEAFF

V: TRBV20-1
J: TRBJ1-4
CDR3: CSARDGTGERATNEKLFF

V: TRBV19
J: TRBJ2-2
CDR3: CASSWGGTGELFF

V: TRBV11-1
J: TRBJ2-2
CDR3: CASSPGGGITGELFF

V: TRBV10-3
J: TRBJ1-6
CDR3: CAASRGRDSPLHF

V: TRBV18
J: TRBJ1-2
CDR3: CASSPEQGGYGYTF

V: TRBV29-1
J: TRBJ2-7
CDR3: CSPAGGAGSDEQYF

V: TRBV7-2
J: TRBJ2-3
CDR3: CASSPIQGSTQYF

V: TRBV4-1
J: TRBJ2-3
CDR3: CASSQEGGSTSIGTDTQYF

V: TRBV7-2
J: TRBJ2-3
CDR3: CASSLSGGGAIDTQYF

V: TRBV7-8
J: TRBJ2-1
CDR3: CASSSAVTSGKVEQFF

V: TRBV18
J: TRBJ1-5
CDR3: CASSVQPGQGVQPQHF

V: TRBV28
J: TRBJ2-1
CDR3: CASSDYNEQFF

V: TRBV28
J: TRBJ1-1
CDR3: CASSLISTGDGEAFF

V: TRBV6-5
J: TRBJ2-5
CDR3: CASRSTRTVQETQYF

V: TRBV5-1
J: TRBJ1-1
CDR3: CASTWGPGTEAFF

V: TRBV7-3
J: TRBJ1-2
CDR3: CASSSDGTGGYTF

V: TRBV29-1
J: TRBJ2-3
CDR3: CSALGGGADTQYF

V: TRBV6-2/TRBV6-3
J: TRBJ1-5
CDR3: CASRFYSNQPQHF

V: TRBV5-1
J: TRBJ1-2
CDR3: CASSLGQGDGYTF

V: TRBV6-5
J: TRBJ2-2
CDR3: CASSYVHTGELFF

V: TRBV2
J: TRBJ2-3
CDR3: CASGRGDTQYF

V: TRBV7-2
J: TRBJ2-5
CDR3: CASSLVVRGPWYF

V: TRBV28
J: TRBJ1-2
CDR3: CASSLALPDRRDGYTF

V: TRBV2
J: TRBJ2-7
CDR3: CAVNADYEQYF

V: TRBV7-2
J: TRBJ1-1
CDR3: CASSLSRVTEAFF

V: TRBV7-2
J: TRBJ2-7
CDR3: CASSLVRDRTYEQYF